The 16 T cell receptor beta chains below were found in one sample sequenced in a study of OX40 agonist ivuxolimab in advanced cancers. Here immunoSEQ multiplex PCR was the method, and the copy in TCRdb shows in-frame clones only, minus some. This table has about 59,000 clones, around 93% appearing once. Sequencing used CD4+ or CD8+ T cells sorted from blood, obtained in a trial of the OX40 agonist ivuxolimab. The origin of the receptors is an adult with an advanced solid tumor such as melanoma, head and neck, liver or kidney cancer.

The chain links TRBV19 to TRBJ2-1; maybe TRBD1 (5 bases). Trimming pared 3 bases from V and 0 bases from J, leaving 9 bases between. This CDR3 spans 15 amino acids. CDR1 and CDR2 from the germline V gene are LNHDA and SQIVND (reference sequence). CDR3: CASSIQGSSYNEQFF. CDR3 coding DNA: TGTGCCAGTAGTATCCAGGGAAGCTCCTACAATGAGCAGTTCTTC.

The genes are TRBV10-2 and TRBJ1-1; a possible D gene is TRBD1 (5 bases). Trimming took off 4 bases at V and 7 bases at J, with 13 bases between the two ends. The CDR3 runs to 13 residues. Germline CDR1 and CDR2: WSHSY and SAAADI. CDR3 in amino acids: CASSAGTVGEAFF. In DNA, the CDR3 is TGCGCCAGCAGTGCTGGGACTGTGGGTGAAGCTTTCTTT.

This chain joins TRBV29-1 and TRBJ1-2; D is unresolved. V gave up 1 base and J gave up 9 bases, with 12 bases separating them. CDR3 size: 12 residues. From germline, CDR1 is SQVTM and CDR2 ANQGSEA. The CDR3 DNA follows: TGCAGCGTTGAAGCCATTGGGGATAGCTACACCTTC. It codes for CSVEAIGDSYTF.

The DNA for the CDR3 is TGTGCCAGCAGCCAGGGGGCCTGGTCTGAAGCTTTCTTT. Translated: CASSQGAWSEAFF. The chain uses TRBV5-8 and TRBJ1-1, with 8 nucleotides matching TRBD1. Germline assignment: CDR1 SGHTS and CDR2 YDEGEE. V shed 4 bases, J shed 6 bases, and the junction held 5 bases outside the gene matches. The CDR3 loop spans 13 amino acids.

This clone appeared once. The V and J genes are TRBV6-6 and TRBJ2-1; D may be TRBD2 (7 bases). This CDR3 contains 16 residues. Germline V gives CDR1 MNHNY, CDR2 SVGAGI (reference sequence). Deletions cut 4 bases from V and 3 bases from J, with 16 bases between. CDR3: CASSSHREGYYNEQFF. As DNA, the CDR3 is TGTGCCAGCAGTTCCCACAGGGAGGGTTACTACAATGAGCAGTTCTTC.

Notes on this clone: The same CDR3 also results from other DNA sequences found in this sample. This sequence joins TRBV7-9 and TRBJ2-5, with 7 bases aligning to TRBD1. With 5 bases clipped from V and 2 bases from J, the junction kept 8 bases outside the gene matches. This CDR3 contains 15 residues. The germline gives CDR1 SEHNR, CDR2 FQNEAQ (reference sequence). CDR3 coding DNA: TGTGCCAGCAGCCTGAGGACAGGATTACAAGAGACCCAGTACTTC. It is translated as CASSLRTGLQETQYF.

The chain joins TRBV27 to TRBJ2-3; 9 positions agree with TRBD1. Germline V gene sequence: CDR1 MNHEY, CDR2 SMNVEV (reference sequence). Unmatched junction bases numbered 13, after V lost 5 bases and J lost 4 bases. This CDR3 region has 17 residues. The CDR3 DNA reads TGTGCCAGCAGTCCCTCGCTATACAGGGGGCAAGCAGATACGCAGTATTTT. It codes for CASSPSLYRGQADTQYF.

Here the CDR3 DNA reads TGCGCCAGCAGTGGGGATGAGCAGTTCTTC. Its translation: CASSGDEQFF. The rearrangement links TRBV5-1 to TRBJ2-1; D unresolved. This CDR3 spans 10 amino acids. The V end was cut by 5 bases, the J end by 8 bases, with 5 bases between. Per the germline V gene, CDR1 is SGHRS and CDR2 is YFSETQ.

The chain uses TRBV27 and TRBJ2-7, with a weak D call TRBD1 (6 bases). The CDR3 is made up of 13 amino acids. Germline CDR1 MNHEY, CDR2 SMNVEV (reference sequence). Trimming shortened V by 4 bases and J by 6 bases, and 13 bases separated the two germline ends. The CDR3 spells CASSSGTYGEQYF. The CDR3 nucleotides are TGTGCCAGCAGTTCCGGGACATACGGCGAGCAGTACTTC.

The V gene is TRBV4-3, the J gene TRBJ2-7; a weak D match, TRBD1 (5 bases). The length of the CDR3 is 16 residues. The V and J ends lost 1 base and 6 bases respectively, with 19 bases between them. The germline V gene encodes CDR1 LGHNA and CDR2 YSLEER. CDR3: CASSQGTGRATFEQYF. The CDR3 nucleotides are TGCGCCAGCAGCCAAGGTACAGGAAGGGCAACCTTCGAGCAGTACTTC.

V and J are TRBV15 and TRBJ1-5, with D tentatively TRBD1 (6 bases). The germline V gene encodes CDR1 LNHNV and CDR2 YYDKDF (reference sequence). V was trimmed by 0 bases and J by 7 bases, leaving 16 bases between them. This CDR3 spans 16 amino acids. The CDR3 DNA reads TGTGCCACCAGCAGAGAACCCAAAGCCAGGGGACAGCCCCAGCATTTT. Translated: CATSREPKARGQPQHF.

This chain joins TRBV28 and TRBJ2-1, with TRBD1 matching 11 bases. The germline V gene encodes CDR1 MDHEN and CDR2 SYDVKM. This CDR3 spans 14 amino acids. Unmatched junction bases numbered 5, after V lost 9 bases and J lost 4 bases. This chain's CDR3 is CASFRDRGYNEQFF. In DNA form, the CDR3 reads TGTGCCAGTTTTAGGGACAGGGGGTACAATGAGCAGTTCTTC.

V is TRBV25-1 and J is TRBJ1-1; D is possibly TRBD1 (5 bases). Germline V lookup: CDR1 MGHDK, CDR2 SYGVNS. The length of the CDR3 is 15 residues. V was cut by 6 bases and J by 4 bases, with 18 bases left in between. Written as DNA, the CDR3 is TGTGCCAGCAGCCCCACCGGGACTTTGGGCACTGAAGCTTTCTTT. Residues: CASSPTGTLGTEAFF.

The rearrangement links TRBV25-1 to TRBJ1-1; no firm D call. Trimming took 1 base from V and 12 from J, leaving 9 bases between them. This CDR3 is built from 11 residues. Germline V lookup: CDR1 MGHDK, CDR2 SYGVNS. Here the CDR3 DNA reads TGTGCCAGCAGTGAATTTGGTGTGACTTTCTTT. As protein: CASSEFGVTFF.

The chain recombines TRBV4-1 with TRBJ2-3; TRBD1 matches 7 bases. V trimming: 4 bases; J trimming: 0 bases; junction bases outside the gene matches: 4. The germline CDR1 and CDR2 sequences are MGHRA and YSYEKL. The CDR3 has 15 amino acids. The CDR3 DNA sequence: TGCGCCAGCAGCCCCGGGACAGCTAGCACAGATACGCAGTATTTT. Amino acids: CASSPGTASTDTQYF.

V usage is TRBV25-1 and J usage is TRBJ2-7, with D tentatively TRBD1 (5 bases). The CDR3 is made up of 14 amino acids. CDR1 is MGHDK and CDR2 is SYGVNS in the germline V gene. V lost 2 bases and J lost 2, with 10 bases in between. CDR3 nucleotides: TGTGCCAGCAGTGAACCCGGACACCCCTACGAGCAGTACTTC. Amino acids: CASSEPGHPYEQYF.